A single sample is the source of the 26 T cell receptor beta chains below, sequenced in a study of CD8+ T cells in alopecia areata. Treatment reported: oral pan-JAK inhibitor, 5-10 mg twice daily. Reverse transcription of extracted RNA yielded cDNA, which provided the sequencing template. Data came from immunoSEQ multiplex PCR; TCRdb stores just in-frame clones and leaves some out. Here the sample spans roughly 120,000 clones, about three fifths being singletons. The specimen comprised CD8+ T cells sorted from blood, sampled at week 24, from a patient treated with tofacitinib. These receptors all come from a human donor with alopecia areata.

This chain connects TRBV2 to TRBJ2-1; D gene uncertain. With 7 bases removed from V and 6 bases from J, the gap between germline ends came to 19 bases. The CDR3 has 15 amino acids. The germline CDR1 and CDR2 sequences are SNHLY and FYNNEI. The CDR3 spells CASTADPGHPNEQFF. The CDR3, as DNA: TGTGCCAGCACCGCCGACCCCGGGCACCCCAATGAGCAGTTCTTC.

The chain links TRBV2 to TRBJ1-2; a possible D gene is TRBD1 (5 bases). V was trimmed by 11 bases and J by 3 bases, leaving 10 bases between them. Germline values: CDR1 SNHLY, CDR2 FYNNEI. The CDR3 consists of 11 residues. CDR3 amino acids: CAYRLDYGYTF. CDR3 nucleotides: TGTGCCTACAGGTTGGACTATGGCTACACCTTC.

The V call is TRBV27, the J call TRBJ2-7, with D unresolved. This CDR3 is 15 amino acids long. The germline gives CDR1 MNHEY, CDR2 SMNVEV (reference sequence). Trimming removed 2 bases from V and 0 bases from J, with 11 bases in between. CDR3 sequence: CASSLVPPGSYEQYF. DNA for the CDR3: TGTGCCAGCAGTTTAGTCCCACCTGGCTCCTACGAGCAGTACTTC.

This clone came up once. V gene TRBV10-3 combines with J gene TRBJ2-1; D might be TRBD1 (7 bases). Germline V gives CDR1 ENHRY, CDR2 SYGVKD. CDR3 length: 16 residues. V lost 0 bases, J lost 6 bases, and 15 bases lay in between. In nucleotides, the CDR3 is TGTGCCATCAGTGAGTCGGAGGGGGCCTTCCTCAATGAGCAGTTCTTC. Translation: CAISESEGAFLNEQFF.

The chain carries TRBV5-1 and TRBJ2-2, with a possible D match to TRBD2 (6 bases). V gave up 4 bases and J gave up 2 bases, with 15 bases separating them. From germline, CDR1 is SGHRS and CDR2 YFSETQ. CDR3 length: 16 residues. CDR3 in amino acids: CASSDPGTANTGELFF. CDR3 nucleotide sequence: TGCGCCAGCAGCGATCCCGGGACTGCTAACACCGGGGAGCTGTTTTTT. Full variable domain (remainder filled in from reference TRBV5-1 and TRBJ2-2): KAGVTQTPRYLIKTRGQQVTLSCSPISGHRSVSWYQQTPGQGLQFLFEYFSETQRNKGNFPGRFSGRQFSNSRSEMNVSTLELGDSALYLCASSDPGTANTGELFFGEGSRLTVL.

The genes are TRBV11-2 and TRBJ1-2; no firm D call. Germline V CDR1 and CDR2: SGHAT, FQNNGV. The CDR3 runs to 13 residues. The germline V and J ends were trimmed by 7 bases and 4 bases, with 13 bases remaining between them. The DNA of the CDR3 is TGTGCCAGCACCTTGGACGGACCCTATGGCTACACCTTC. It translates to CASTLDGPYGYTF.

J is TRBJ2-7 and V is TRBV9, with TRBD1 identical over 8 bases. The J segment lost 6 bases and the V segment lost 3 bases, leaving 8 bases of the junction unmatched. Looked up from germline, CDR1 is SGDLS and CDR2 is YYNGEE. This CDR3 is 14 amino acids long. Here the CDR3 reads CASSADRGYSEQYF. The CDR3 bases are TGTGCCAGCAGCGCCGACAGGGGCTACTCCGAGCAGTACTTC.

The CDR3: CASSLAGQGAYEQYF. The CDR3 DNA reads TGCGCCAGCAGCCTCGCCGGGCAGGGGGCCTACGAGCAGTACTTC. This chain joins TRBV4-3 and TRBJ2-7; TRBD1 aligns across 7 bases. Per the germline V gene, CDR1 is LGHNA and CDR2 is YSLEER. V shed 4 bases, J shed 2 bases, and the junction held 8 bases outside the gene matches. The CDR3 covers 15 residues.

This clone came up a few times. The genes are TRBV12-5 and TRBJ2-7; possible D gene TRBD2, 5 bases. Deletions cut 7 bases from V and 4 bases from J, with 14 bases between. The CDR3 consists of 13 residues. The germline CDR1 and CDR2 sequences are LGHNT and FRNRAP. The CDR3 loop reads CASEEEYEYEQYF. The CDR3 nucleotides read TGTGCTAGTGAGGAGGAGTACGAGTACGAGCAGTACTTC.

This clone was recorded a few times. This rearrangement joins TRBV29-1 to TRBJ2-1, with 7 nucleotides matching TRBD1. The germline gives CDR1 SQVTM, CDR2 ANQGSEA. The CDR3 extends over 14 amino acids. V shed 4 bases and J 7 bases; nucleotides not matched to a gene: 10. For the CDR3, the DNA is TGCAGCGTTGGGACAGGCGACTTTAGTAATGAGCAGTTCTTC. It translates to CSVGTGDFSNEQFF.

The V gene is TRBV9, the J gene TRBJ2-1, with D possibly matching TRBD2 (5 bases). Germline values: CDR1 SGDLS, CDR2 YYNGEE. Trimming shortened V by 0 bases and J by 8 bases, and 9 bases separated the two germline ends. This CDR3 spans 13 amino acids. The CDR3, as DNA: TGTGCCAGCAGCGTAGGAGGGTCCCATGAGCAGTTCTTC. Its protein is CASSVGGSHEQFF.

The J gene is TRBJ2-7, the V gene TRBV9; D remains unclear. CDR1 and CDR2 from the germline V gene are SGDLS and YYNGEE. The V end was cut by 4 bases, the J end by 2 bases, with 7 bases between. The CDR3 spans 12 residues. CDR3: CASSPDTYEQYF. In DNA, the CDR3 is TGTGCCAGCAGCCCCGACACCTACGAGCAGTACTTC.

CDR3 DNA sequence: TGTGCCAGCAGTCCTACGGCGGGGCGGTACAATGAGCAGTTCTTC. Amino acid sequence: CASSPTAGRYNEQFF. The chain combines TRBV7-9 with TRBJ2-1; D is possibly TRBD2 (6 bases). The CDR3 consists of 15 residues. With 6 bases removed from V and 4 bases from J, the gap between germline ends came to 16 bases. Germline lookup yields CDR1 SEHNR and CDR2 FQNEAQ (reference sequence).

This chain uses TRBV6-5 with TRBJ2-5; no clear D. The CDR3 is 13 amino acids. CDR1 and CDR2 (germline): MNHEY, SVGAGI. V dropped 2 bases and J dropped 0 bases, with 4 bases sitting between them. CDR3: CASSYHNQETQYF. The CDR3, as DNA: TGTGCCAGCAGTTACCATAACCAAGAGACCCAGTACTTC.

The rearrangement uses TRBV14 and TRBJ2-3; TRBD1 aligns across 9 bases. V lost 0 bases, J lost 1 base, and 8 bases stayed unmatched. Germline V gives CDR1 SGHDN, CDR2 FVKESK. The CDR3 sequence is 18 residues long. CDR3 region: CASSQDGDRGYGTDTQYF. In DNA form, the CDR3 reads TGTGCCAGCAGCCAAGATGGAGACAGGGGGTATGGCACAGATACGCAGTATTTT.

The CDR3 here is CASSLTGTATYEQYF. For the CDR3, the DNA is TGTGCCAGCAGTCTCACCGGGACCGCTACCTACGAGCAGTACTTC. V is TRBV27 and J is TRBJ2-7; D possibly matches TRBD1 or TRBD2 (5 bases each). Germline CDR1 reads MNHEY; CDR2 reads SMNVEV (reference sequence). The V end was cut by 5 bases, the J end by 2 bases, with 16 bases between. The CDR3 is 15 amino acids.

This chain uses TRBV2 with TRBJ1-2; D not resolved. V lost 8 bases to trimming and J lost 6 bases, with 22 bases between them. The CDR3 covers 15 residues. CDR1 is SNHLY, CDR2 FYNNEI, per germline. The CDR3 coding sequence is TGTGCCAGCGGTAGAGGGAGCGGGGTCTACGATGGCTACACCTTC. Protein: CASGRGSGVYDGYTF.

At least ten counts were recorded for this clone. The V call is TRBV7-6, the J call TRBJ1-3; D unclear. Trimming removed 3 bases at V and 0 bases at J, with 15 bases between. The CDR3 length is 17 residues. Per the germline V gene, CDR1 is SGHVS and CDR2 is FNYEAQ. CDR3 amino acids: CASSFQRGLTSGNTIYF. CDR3 DNA sequence: TGTGCCAGCAGCTTTCAACGCGGGCTAACCTCTGGAAACACCATATATTTT.

This chain links TRBV5-1 with TRBJ1-2; 10 bases are shared with TRBD1. V was clipped by 4 bases and J by 0 bases; unmatched bases: 12. The CDR3 has 18 amino acids. CDR1 is SGHRS and CDR2 is YFSETQ in the germline V gene. The CDR3 is CASSPRRGTGETNYGYTF. CDR3 bases: TGCGCCAGCAGCCCCAGACGAGGGACAGGGGAAACTAACTATGGCTACACCTTC.

This sequence joins TRBV21-1 and TRBJ1-5; no DNA check was done on the table's D call, TRBD1. TRBV21-1 is noted as a pseudogene. The CDR3 spans 15 residues. CDR3 protein: CASSKVPRKNQPQHF. In DNA, the CDR3 is TGTGCCAGCAGCAAAGTGCCCAGGAAGAATCAGCCCCAGCATTTT.

This clone has only a few counts. The chain employs TRBV27 and TRBJ2-3; D remains unclear. CDR1 and CDR2 from the germline V gene are MNHEY and SMNVEV (reference sequence). V was shortened by 4 bases and J by 7 bases, with 9 bases between the two germline ends. The CDR3 has 12 residues. The CDR3 DNA reads as TGTGCCAGCAGTTCCCTACCCCATACGCAGTATTTT. This encodes CASSSLPHTQYF.

The table lists this clone with a few counts. J is TRBJ2-3 and V is TRBV2; D remains unclear. The germline gives CDR1 SNHLY, CDR2 FYNNEI. CDR3 size: 16 residues. With 2 bases removed from V and 0 bases from J, the gap between germline ends came to 12 bases. This chain's CDR3 is CASSEWFASSTDTQYF. CDR3 in DNA: TGTGCCAGCAGTGAATGGTTTGCTTCCAGCACAGATACGCAGTATTTT.

The chain combines TRBV5-6 with TRBJ2-1, with unresolved D. Germline V gives CDR1 SGHDT, CDR2 YYEEEE. With 3 bases removed from V and 6 bases from J, the gap between germline ends came to 16 bases. This CDR3 region has 15 residues. CDR3 sequence reads: CASSWAPSAPNEQFF. DNA for the CDR3: TGTGCCAGCAGCTGGGCGCCATCGGCCCCCAATGAGCAGTTCTTC.

A few counts support this clone. The chain couples TRBV5-6 to TRBJ1-5; tentatively, D is TRBD1 (6 bases). Germline lookup yields CDR1 SGHDT and CDR2 YYEEEE. This CDR3 region has 12 residues. The V and J ends lost 0 bases and 14 bases respectively, with 12 bases between them. CDR3 in amino acids: CASSLGQDHEHF. CDR3 bases: TGTGCCAGCAGCTTGGGACAGGACCACGAGCATTTT.

In its sample, this clone was seen a few times. This chain's CDR3 is CATSTGLGYEQYF. Here the CDR3 DNA reads TGTGCCACCAGCACGGGACTTGGCTACGAGCAGTACTTC. V and J are TRBV15 and TRBJ2-7; D perhaps matches TRBD2 (6 bases). The CDR3 has 13 amino acids. Trimming took off 4 bases at V and 3 bases at J, with 10 bases between the two ends. Looked up from germline, CDR1 is LNHNV and CDR2 is YYDKDF (reference sequence). Complete variable domain (other parts from reference TRBV15 and TRBJ2-7): DAMVIQNPRYQVTQFGKPVTLSCSQTLNHNVMYWYQQKSSQAPKLLFHYYDKDFNNEADTPDNFQSRRPNTSFCFLDIRSPGLGDTAMYLCATSTGLGYEQYFGPGTRLTVT.

The V gene is TRBV11-2, the J gene TRBJ2-7, with D hard to call. CDR3 size: 12 residues. V shed 4 bases and J shed 4 bases, with 8 bases lying between them. Germline V gives CDR1 SGHAT, CDR2 FQNNGV. The CDR3 bases are TGTGCCAGCAGCTCGTCTCCGTACGAGCAGTACTTC. Translation: CASSSSPYEQYF. The full variable domain, with the rest looked up from reference TRBV11-2 and TRBJ2-7, is EAGVAQSPRYKIIEKRQSVAFWCNPISGHATLYWYQQILGQGPKLLIQFQNNGVVDDSQLPKDRFSAERLKGVDSTLKIQPAKLEDSAVYLCASSSSPYEQYFGPGTRLTVT.